This T cell receptor beta chain was sequenced during a study of blood T cell repertoires in COVID-19. Study details: Samples representing acute and convalescent COVID-19 were sourced from the United States, Italy and Spain. T cells, B-cell-depleted T cells, or PBMCs provided the cDNA or gDNA that served as material.

Original data processing: The authors estimated nucleated cell counts from reference gene primer amplification. This table comes from immunoSEQ multiplex PCR, and its TCRdb copy is limited to in-frame clones, with some not included. The V and J calls and clone size come from that table; D and trimming were worked out from the DNA. This sample has about 150,000 clones; under 90% occur once, and the top ten carry around 45%. Germline CDR1 and CDR2: SGHKS and YYEKEE (reference sequence). The length of the CDR3 is 15 residues. Losses at the gene ends were 4 bases for V and 2 bases for J; bases not matched to a gene: 2.

This TCR came from a human donor in a cohort sampled during active COVID-19. V usage is TRBV5-5 and J usage is TRBJ2-7; 14 positions match TRBD2. The sample consisted of peripheral blood. DNA of the CDR3: TGTGCCAGCAGCGCGGGACTAGCGGGAGCCTACGAGCAGTACGTC. Amino acids: CASSAGLAGAYEQYV.